This T cell receptor beta chain emerged from a study of cytomegalovirus exposure and HLA in healthy donors (dated by TCRdb to the late 2010s). Notes on the research overall: An earlier analysis of approximately 640 of the donors reported 250 to 300 Gb of sequence data and about 100 million unique TCR beta sequences from around 200 million T cells. An early release covering more than 500 HLA-typed donors comprised approximately 300 gigabases of sequencing data and around 80 million unique TCR sequences. The genetic ancestry cluster associated with self-reported Caucasian donors included roughly 84% of the 300 to 450 genotyped donors. The aim of the study was to test whether cataloging public T cell receptors could identify signatures of past pathogen exposure. The study used immunosequencing to profile the T cell repertoires of approximately 690 subjects and linked those repertoires to cytomegalovirus serostatus. Along with the approximately 620-subject first cohort, a separate validation cohort of 120 different subjects was used. High-throughput TCR immunosequencing, statistical association of individual TCRs with disease status, and machine learning were combined to predict cytomegalovirus infection status. In a later analysis, previously published TCR beta repertoires from 666 donors were re-analyzed and high-resolution HLA genotyping was added so that TCR occurrence patterns could be studied. In the later analysis, no new phenotypic data were used to find candidate immune exposures; instead, reliance was placed on TCR beta sequences and their occurrence across donors. To decide whether each TCR beta V gene segment behaved as functional or pseudogenic, an earlier analysis of 587 of the donors relied on high-throughput TCR beta sequencing. Alongside the repertoire data, information on donor age, sex, ethnicity and CMV serostatus was compiled. Genome-wide SNP genotypes for about three fifths of the roughly 670 donors were used in a later genetic analysis, which treated that subset as a discovery cohort. Every repertoire in the discovery cohort had been generated on one and the same sequencing platform. HLA typing covered class I and class II loci at four-digit resolution. The number of donors typed differed by locus, with roughly 620-630 for A, B, C, DRB1 and DQB1, over 500 for DQA1, 600 to 610 for DPA1, and around 430 for DPB1. Five DR-DQ haplotypes were handled as single units for association and clustering because linkage in the cohort was strong. Among 350 to 400 genotyped donors of the cohort, an average of approximately 230,000 unique TCR beta nucleotide sequences were sequenced per donor, around 18% of them non-productive. Overall results and qualifications from the work: Correlated functional status among segregating V segments might be attributable to linkage disequilibrium, but an unknown experimental factor could not be ruled out. An association between a missense DCLRE1C variant and V-gene and J-gene trimming of TCR beta chains was found in a later genetic analysis and replicated in an independent cohort. Some IMGT-functional V segments, including TRBV6-2 and TRBV6-3, could not be distinguished by the 87-base-pair reads and were therefore excluded. The earlier analysis of approximately 590 of the donors excluded some 16 rarely observed V segments, including chromosome 9 orphons, because counts were too low. Cytomegalovirus status was reported to be diagnosed by the classifier with high specificity and sensitivity in both the original and validation cohorts. The authors suggested that the approach could potentially be extended to other disease states and immunological phenotypes. Roughly uniform sequencing depth across donors was assumed in presence/absence analyses, although this assumption may not hold. Most CMV-associated TCR beta chains appeared to be HLA-restricted in a later analysis, and the HLA associations seemed to be driven largely by CMV exposure. According to a later analysis, TCR association rates differed among HLA loci, with DRB1 alleles showing the most associated TCRs and HLA-C alleles showing the fewest. In vitro tests confirmed that a few of the cytomegalovirus-associated TCR beta chains recognize cytomegalovirus antigens. When HLA alleles, especially DR and DQ, strongly co-occurred, TCR associations were difficult to assign to individual alleles. In a later analysis, several top co-occurrence clusters were reported to appear linked to parvovirus B19, influenza, CMV and Epstein-Barr virus. A further reported finding was that TCR beta sequences accurately predicted the HLA-A and HLA-B alleles for most subjects in the first cohort. A later genetic analysis reported fewer N-insertions in productive TCRs among donors in an Asian-associated ancestry cluster than the roughly 700-donor mean. A group of highly shared sequence variants was considered likely to be a technical artifact of the sequencing pipeline. In a later analysis, HLA-associated TCR beta chains showed more clonal expansion and lower generation probabilities than non-associated chains that were equally common. In a later analysis, 16,951 TCR beta sequences were associated with specific HLA alleles at a false discovery rate of 0.05. In the study, some 160 TCR beta chains were listed as associated with cytomegalovirus. The only immune exposure information available for the cohort was CMV serostatus. Broadly in line with IMGT annotations, most TCR beta V segments showed up in productive rearrangements about 87% or about 30% of the time in an earlier analysis of about 500 of the donors. HLA typing was unavailable for some donors at each locus, so association tests used only the typed subset. Most TCR sequences were seen in very few donors, while some public TCRs were found in many individuals. Only TCR beta chains were sequenced in this cohort, and the absence of alpha or paired-chain data limited detectable features.

About this clone: Its recognized antigen is unknown. Base qualities are not at hand, and no much larger clone is one base apart.

Counted from cysteine to phenylalanine, this CDR3 has 14 amino acids. Only the CDR3 region is kept as DNA, spanning 42 bases read in frame from base 1. The germline ends are 8 bases apart after V is trimmed by 2 bases and J by 3 bases. From a lookup of the germline V gene, CDR1 and CDR2 are MNHNS and SASEGT. The cohort comprised 710 or so healthy bone marrow donors. At the time of sampling, every cohort member was nominally healthy, though immune exposures that went unrecorded were likely present. The donor tested CMV seronegative and was one of the 352 seronegative cohort members. Every donor gave a peripheral blood sample, and the peripheral blood mononuclear cells from that sample were used for TCR beta sequencing. Genomic DNA extraction from the blood cell samples was performed with the Qiagen DNeasy Blood Extraction Kit. Library preparation was by the immunoSEQ multiplex PCR assay. For the multiplex PCR, a mixture combining 60 forward primers for TCR Vbeta segments and 13 reverse primers for TCR Jbeta segments was used. The CDR3 region of rearranged TCR beta genes was amplified from genomic DNA with a multiplex PCR assay. Amplified TCR beta libraries were sequenced as 87-base-pair reads on the Illumina HiSeq System. The original methods were these. Across the 670 or so repertoires, a later analysis counted approximately 83 million unique TCR beta chains, around 11 million of which were shared by at least two donors. To remove PCR and sequencing errors, raw reads were error-corrected and collapsed into unique sequences using a nearest-neighbor algorithm that merged closely related sequences. CDR3 sequences were aligned to IMGT reference sequences to assign V, D and J gene segments. For a sequence to be retained, at least a six-nucleotide match to both a V gene segment and a J gene segment was required. Rearrangements were called productive when the CDR3 lacked stop codons and stayed in frame with V and J; all others were non-productive. Following IMGT convention, CDR3 was defined as the stretch from the second conserved V-encoded cysteine up to the conserved J-encoded phenylalanine. The earlier analysis of some 540 of the donors excluded any sequence lacking an unambiguous match to a single V gene segment. In an earlier analysis of 587 of the donors, V segments were called functional above 56.7% productive rearrangements and were called segregating when the between-donor standard deviation exceeded 5%. A statistical classification framework was developed to diagnose cytomegalovirus status using the catalog of TCR beta chain sequences. A later analysis assigned V and J genes by comparing TCR nucleotide sequences with IMGT/GENE-DB human TR gene sequences. Using the TCRdist pipeline, a later analysis assigned CDR3 sequences along with most-parsimonious VDJ recombination scenarios. A later analysis defined each TCR beta chain by its CDR3 amino acid sequence plus V-gene family, and excluded reads lacking a unique V-gene family. To address suspected cross-contamination and a sequencing artifact, a later analysis removed a few hundred highly shared, low-generation-probability nucleotide sequences. In a later analysis, a clonal expansion index was calculated for each public chain from normalized within-repertoire ranks of inferred template counts. In a later analysis, generation probabilities were computed using a VDJ recombination model fitted to out-of-frame rearrangements, and the results were checked against IGoR. A later analysis scored TCR-TCR, TCR-HLA and TCR-CMV co-occurrence with hypergeometric tests, applying a repertoire-size bias correction to TCR pairs. False discovery rates were estimated in a later analysis by permuting HLA or CMV assignments 20 times. In a later analysis, co-occurring TCRs were grouped using DBSCAN, with TCRdist sequence similarity added in when clustering inside HLA-allele-positive subsets. Repertoires with fewer than 30,000 or more than 120,000 public chains, plus five repertoires with anomalous nucleotide sharing, were excluded from co-occurrence clustering. TCRdb re-hosts the immuneACCESS table, in-frame sequences only. Its copies lack some clones; in the studies checked, an unresolved V gene accounts for under half of them, and the cause for the rest is not known. The V and J calls and the clone size are those of that table, but D and trimming were determined from the DNA. The sample has just over 150,000 clones on record, 80% to 90% of them singletons. The biggest ten clones account for roughly 1.9% of the sample.

Sequencing used PBMCs. The receptor chain draws on TRBV6-1 and TRBJ1-5, with no reliable assignment of the D segment. The receptor's source is a woman under 30 in good health and CMV-seronegative. The encoded CDR3 is CASSETQLNQPQHF. The nucleotide sequence reads as follows: TGTGCCAGCAGTGAAACACAGCTCAATCAGCCCCAGCATTTT.